The T cell receptor (beta chain) described here comes from a study of cytotoxic CD8 clonotypes in ibrutinib-treated CLL. As for the study in general: Of the patients, about a dozen were relapsed/refractory, about 16 treatment-naive and 17 IGHV unmutated. Mean yields were 255,043 productive templates and some 90,000 productive rearrangements per sample.

Measured with immunoSEQ multiplex PCR; TCRdb has only the in-frame clones, and not every one. The sample records tens of thousands of clones, about 85% being singletons. On this clone itself: Its specificity is not known.

Points from the study as a whole: At ibrutinib response, clonality increased, and at progression it declined back toward baseline. Contraction or stability on treatment characterized the public clonotypes, which were uncommon.

The input for sequencing was PBMCs, taken after 12 months of ibrutinib treatment. The sequence was obtained from a human donor with chronic lymphocytic leukemia.

For the CDR3, the DNA is TGTGCCAGCAGCTTAGGGGGGGATGAAAAACTGTTTTTT. Its translation is CASSLGGDEKLFF. The chain combines TRBV11-2 with TRBJ1-4; D is possibly TRBD1 (5 bases). Per the germline V gene, CDR1 is SGHAT and CDR2 is FQNNGV. Trimming removed 1 base from V and 6 bases from J, with 6 bases in between. This CDR3 is 13 amino acids long.